The subject of this entry is one T cell receptor (beta chain). Its antigen is currently unknown. Donors had nominal health at sampling but likely had unrecorded immune exposures. This entry comes from a study of cytomegalovirus exposure and HLA in healthy donors. Study-wide results and caveats: In a later analysis, compared with equally common non-associated chains, HLA-associated beta chains were more expanded. HLA alleles showed associations with some 15,000 TCR beta sequences in a later analysis, at a 0.05 false discovery rate.

This CDR3 is built from 16 residues. Germline V gene data show CDR1 as SGHRS and CDR2 as YFSETQ. Trimming left V 4 bases short and J 0 bases short, with 16 bases between. Primers for the PCR totalled 60 Vbeta and 13 Jbeta. Sequencing used immunoSEQ multiplex PCR; TCRdb keeps in-frame clones, though not all of them. The table includes about 120,000 clones, around three quarters detected once. The sequencing sample was made of PBMCs. The clonotype comes from a human donor in good health. The chain combines TRBV5-1 with TRBJ1-1; tentatively, D is TRBD1 (5 bases). The CDR3 spells CASSLDSGPLNTEAFF. CDR3 DNA sequence: TGCGCCAGCAGCCTCGATTCAGGGCCTTTGAACACTGAAGCTTTCTTT.